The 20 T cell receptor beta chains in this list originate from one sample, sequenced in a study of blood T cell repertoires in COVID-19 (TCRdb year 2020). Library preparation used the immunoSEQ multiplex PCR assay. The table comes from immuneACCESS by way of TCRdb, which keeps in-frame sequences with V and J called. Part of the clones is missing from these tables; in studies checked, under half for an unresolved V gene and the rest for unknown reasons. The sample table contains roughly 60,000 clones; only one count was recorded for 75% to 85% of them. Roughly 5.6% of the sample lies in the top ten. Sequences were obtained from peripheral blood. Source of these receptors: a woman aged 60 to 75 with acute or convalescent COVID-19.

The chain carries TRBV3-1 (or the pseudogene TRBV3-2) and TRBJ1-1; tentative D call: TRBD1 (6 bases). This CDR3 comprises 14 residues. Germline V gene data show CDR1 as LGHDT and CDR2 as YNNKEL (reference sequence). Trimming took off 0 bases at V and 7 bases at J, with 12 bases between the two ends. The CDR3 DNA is TGTGCCAGCAGCCAAGAAGGGGGTAGCCGTGAAGCTTTCTTT. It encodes CASSQEGGSREAFF.

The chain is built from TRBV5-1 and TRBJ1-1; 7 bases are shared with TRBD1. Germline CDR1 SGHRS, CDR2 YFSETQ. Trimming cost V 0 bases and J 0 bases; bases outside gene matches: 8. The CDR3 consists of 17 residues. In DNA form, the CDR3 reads TGCGCCAGCAGCTTGGCCGGGACAGCCTCCATGAACACTGAAGCTTTCTTT. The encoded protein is CASSLAGTASMNTEAFF.

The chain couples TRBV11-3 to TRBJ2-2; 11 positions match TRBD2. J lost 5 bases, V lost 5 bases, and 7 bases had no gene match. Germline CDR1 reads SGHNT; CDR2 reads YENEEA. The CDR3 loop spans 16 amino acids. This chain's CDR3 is CASSAIGTSGTGELFF. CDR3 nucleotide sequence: TGTGCCAGCAGCGCTATCGGGACTAGCGGTACCGGGGAGCTGTTTTTT.

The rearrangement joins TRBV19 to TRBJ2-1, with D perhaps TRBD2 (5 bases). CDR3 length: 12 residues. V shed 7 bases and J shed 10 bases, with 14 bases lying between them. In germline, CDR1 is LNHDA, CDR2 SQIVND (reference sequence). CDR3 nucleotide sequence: TGTGCCAGTACAGCCCCGCGGGCCGAGCAGTTCTTC. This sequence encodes CASTAPRAEQFF.

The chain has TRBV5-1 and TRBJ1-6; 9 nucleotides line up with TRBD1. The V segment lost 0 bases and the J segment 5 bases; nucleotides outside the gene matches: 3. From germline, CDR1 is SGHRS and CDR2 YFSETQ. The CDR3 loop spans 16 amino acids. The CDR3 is CASSLEQGADNSPLHF. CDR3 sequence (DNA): TGCGCCAGCAGCTTGGAACAGGGGGCGGATAATTCACCCCTCCACTTT. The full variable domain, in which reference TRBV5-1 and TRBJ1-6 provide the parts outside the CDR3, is KAGVTQTPRYLIKTRGQQVTLSCSPISGHRSVSWYQQTPGQGLQFLFEYFSETQRNKGNFPGRFSGRQFSNSRSEMNVSTLELGDSALYLCASSLEQGADNSPLHFGNGTRLTVT.

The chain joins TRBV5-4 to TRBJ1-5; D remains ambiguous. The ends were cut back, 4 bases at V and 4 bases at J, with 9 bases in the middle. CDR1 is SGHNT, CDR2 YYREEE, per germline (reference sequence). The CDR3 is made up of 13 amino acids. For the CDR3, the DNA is TGTGCCAGCAGCCCGGGTTTAAATCAGCCCCAGCATTTT. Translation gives CASSPGLNQPQHF.

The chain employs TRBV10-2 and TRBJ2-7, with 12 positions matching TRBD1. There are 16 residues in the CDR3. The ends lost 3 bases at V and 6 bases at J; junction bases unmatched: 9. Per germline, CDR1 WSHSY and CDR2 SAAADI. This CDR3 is CASSDPRDRGQREQYF. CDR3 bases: TGCGCCAGCAGTGATCCCCGGGACAGGGGGCAGCGCGAGCAGTACTTC.

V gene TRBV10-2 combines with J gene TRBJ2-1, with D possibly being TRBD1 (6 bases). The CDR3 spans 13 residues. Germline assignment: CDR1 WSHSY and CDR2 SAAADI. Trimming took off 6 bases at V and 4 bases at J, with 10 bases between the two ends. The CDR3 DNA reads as TGCGCCAGCAGGGCAGGGGAATACAATGAGCAGTTCTTC. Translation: CASRAGEYNEQFF.

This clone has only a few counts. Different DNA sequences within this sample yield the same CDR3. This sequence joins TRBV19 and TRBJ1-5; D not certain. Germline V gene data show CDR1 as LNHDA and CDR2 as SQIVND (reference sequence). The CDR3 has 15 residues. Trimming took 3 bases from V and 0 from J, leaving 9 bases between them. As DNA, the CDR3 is TGTGCCAGTAGTATGGGGAGAAATAGCAATCAGCCCCAGCATTTT. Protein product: CASSMGRNSNQPQHF. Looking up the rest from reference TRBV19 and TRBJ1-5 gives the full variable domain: DGGITQSPKYLFRKEGQNVTLSCEQNLNHDAMYWYRQDPGQGLRLIYYSQIVNDFQKGDIAEGYSVSREKKESFPLTVTSAQKNPTAFYLCASSMGRNSNQPQHFGDGTRLSIL.

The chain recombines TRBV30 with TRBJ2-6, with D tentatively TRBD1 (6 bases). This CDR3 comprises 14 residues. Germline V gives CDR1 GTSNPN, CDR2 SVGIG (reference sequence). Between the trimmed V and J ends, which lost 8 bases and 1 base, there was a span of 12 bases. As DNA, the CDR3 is TGTGCCCTAACCCAGGGGTCTGGGGCCAACGTCCTGACTTTC. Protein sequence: CALTQGSGANVLTF. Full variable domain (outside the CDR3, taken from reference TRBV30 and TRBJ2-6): SQTIHQWPATLVQPVGSPLSLECTVEGTSNPNLYWYRQAAGRGLQLLFYSVGIGQISSEVPQNLSASRPQDRQFILSSKKLLLSDSGFYLCALTQGSGANVLTFGAGSRLTVL.

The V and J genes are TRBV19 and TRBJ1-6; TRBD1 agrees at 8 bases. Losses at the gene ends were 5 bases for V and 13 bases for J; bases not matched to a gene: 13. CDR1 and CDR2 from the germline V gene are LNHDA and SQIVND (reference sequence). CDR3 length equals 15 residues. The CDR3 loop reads CASSSGQARVGPLHF. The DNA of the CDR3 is TGTGCCAGTAGTTCGGGACAGGCTCGAGTGGGGCCCCTCCACTTT.

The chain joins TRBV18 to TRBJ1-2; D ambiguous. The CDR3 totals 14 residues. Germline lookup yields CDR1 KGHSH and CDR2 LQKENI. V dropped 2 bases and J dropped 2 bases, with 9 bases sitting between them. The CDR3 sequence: CASSPGGSNYGYTF. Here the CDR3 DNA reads TGTGCCAGCTCACCAGGCGGGTCCAACTATGGCTACACCTTC.

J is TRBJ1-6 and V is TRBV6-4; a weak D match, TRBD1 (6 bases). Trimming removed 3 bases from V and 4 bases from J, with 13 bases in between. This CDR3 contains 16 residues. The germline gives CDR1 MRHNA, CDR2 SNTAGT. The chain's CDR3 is CASSEAGEGYNSPLHF. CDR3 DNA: TGTGCCAGCAGTGAGGCAGGGGAGGGGTATAATTCACCCCTCCACTTT.

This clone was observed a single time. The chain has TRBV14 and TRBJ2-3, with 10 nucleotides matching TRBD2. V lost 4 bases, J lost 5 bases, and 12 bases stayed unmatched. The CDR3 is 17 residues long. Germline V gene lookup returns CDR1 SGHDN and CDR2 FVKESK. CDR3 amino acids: CASSPFLLAGAGDTQYF. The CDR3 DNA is TGTGCCAGCAGCCCTTTTCTTCTAGCGGGGGCCGGAGATACGCAGTATTTT. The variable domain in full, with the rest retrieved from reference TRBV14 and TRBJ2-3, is EAGVTQFPSHSVIEKGQTVTLRCDPISGHDNLYWYRRVMGKEIKFLLHFVKESKQDESGMPNNRFLAERTGGTYSTLKVQPAELEDSGVYFCASSPFLLAGAGDTQYFGPGTRLTVL.

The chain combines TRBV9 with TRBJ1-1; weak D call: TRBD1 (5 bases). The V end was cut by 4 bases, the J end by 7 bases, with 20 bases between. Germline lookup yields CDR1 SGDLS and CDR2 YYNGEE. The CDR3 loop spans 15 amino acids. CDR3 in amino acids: CASSPRGSDSGEAFF. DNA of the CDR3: TGTGCCAGCAGCCCTAGGGGCAGCGACTCGGGTGAAGCTTTCTTT.

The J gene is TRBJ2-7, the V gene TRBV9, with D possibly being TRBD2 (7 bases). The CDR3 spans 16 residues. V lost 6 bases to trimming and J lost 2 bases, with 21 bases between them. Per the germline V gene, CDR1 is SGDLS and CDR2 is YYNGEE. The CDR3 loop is CASIPPWGGATYEQYF. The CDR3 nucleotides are TGTGCCAGCATCCCCCCTTGGGGGGGGGCCACCTACGAGCAGTACTTC.

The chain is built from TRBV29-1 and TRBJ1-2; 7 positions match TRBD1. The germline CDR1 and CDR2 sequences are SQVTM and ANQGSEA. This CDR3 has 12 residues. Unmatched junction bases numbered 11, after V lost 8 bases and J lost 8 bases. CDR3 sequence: CSSSRTGGGYTF. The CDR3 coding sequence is TGCAGCTCGAGCCGGACAGGAGGAGGCTACACCTTC.

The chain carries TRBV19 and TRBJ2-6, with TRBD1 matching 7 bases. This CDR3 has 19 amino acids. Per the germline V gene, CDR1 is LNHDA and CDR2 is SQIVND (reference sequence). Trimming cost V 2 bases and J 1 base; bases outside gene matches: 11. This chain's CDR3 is CASSIRFGQGESGANVLTF. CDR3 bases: TGTGCCAGTAGTATAAGGTTCGGCCAGGGGGAGTCTGGGGCCAACGTCCTGACTTTC. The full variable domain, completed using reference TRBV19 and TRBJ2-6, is DGGITQSPKYLFRKEGQNVTLSCEQNLNHDAMYWYRQDPGQGLRLIYYSQIVNDFQKGDIAEGYSVSREKKESFPLTVTSAQKNPTAFYLCASSIRFGQGESGANVLTFGAGSRLTVL.

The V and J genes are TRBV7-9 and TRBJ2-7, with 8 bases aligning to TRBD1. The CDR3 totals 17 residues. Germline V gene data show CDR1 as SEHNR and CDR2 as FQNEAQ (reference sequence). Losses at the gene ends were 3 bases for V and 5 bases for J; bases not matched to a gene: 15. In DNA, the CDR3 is TGTGCCAGCAGCTTTCTTACATTGGACAGGGTAGCCCACGAGCAGTACTTC. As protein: CASSFLTLDRVAHEQYF.

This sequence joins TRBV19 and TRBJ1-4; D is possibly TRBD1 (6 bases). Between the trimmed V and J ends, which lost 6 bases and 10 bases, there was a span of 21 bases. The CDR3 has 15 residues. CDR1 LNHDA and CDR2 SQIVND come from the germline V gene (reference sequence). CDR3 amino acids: CASSPLTGGGGKLFF. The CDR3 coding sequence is TGTGCCAGTAGCCCCCTTACGGGGGGCGGGGGAAAACTGTTTTTT.